The T cell receptor beta chain under discussion was sequenced for a study of blood T cell repertoires in COVID-19. Study-level background: T cells, B-cell-depleted T cells, or PBMCs provided the cDNA or gDNA that served as material.

The V gene lost 6 bases and the J gene lost 1 base, with 9 bases spanning the gap. The germline V gene has CDR1 SGHTA and CDR2 FQGNSA. This CDR3 comprises 13 residues. In its sample, this clone was seen a few times. In the source study's methods: Reference gene primers were amplified, and this amplification served to estimate nucleated cell counts. Using immunoSEQ multiplex PCR, the repertoire was profiled, and TCRdb retains in-frame clones only, with some absent. V, J and clone size were drawn from that table, and D and trimming were deduced from the DNA. The sample lists some 73,000 clones, about 70% occurring once.

Material: peripheral blood. The receptor was derived from a man in his 60s with acute or convalescent COVID-19. The chain couples TRBV7-2 to TRBJ1-1; D is perhaps TRBD1 (6 bases). The CDR3 DNA reads as TGTGCCAGCAGACGGGACACGAACACTGAAGCTTTCTTT. Protein product: CASRRDTNTEAFF. The full variable domain, completed using reference TRBV7-2 and TRBJ1-1, is GAGVSQSPSNKVTEKGKDVELRCDPISGHTALYWYRQSLGQGLEFLIYFQGNSAPDKSGLPSDRFSAERTGGSVSTLTIQRTQQEDSAVYLCASRRDTNTEAFFGQGTRLTVV.